These 29 T cell receptor beta chains were sequenced from one sample in a study of human T cells and chemical hapten exposure (dated by TCRdb to the early 2020s). Total RNA was isolated from unfractionated whole blood collected in Tempus Blood RNA tubes. During library preparation, unique molecular identifiers were attached to individual cDNA molecules so that TCRs could be counted quantitatively and reproducibly. In TCRdb, the public reads were trimmed at Q25 with fastp and aligned with MiXCR, with productive beta chains retained. Entries that share a CDR3 protein sequence are merged under the most common genes and DNA. Across this sample there are around 120,000 distinct CDR3 sequences, with roughly 8.5% seen only once. Roughly 1.3% of the sample lies in the top ten. Source material: whole blood. The receptors originated from a human donor in good health. Some clones in this sample may be carry-over from other donors' samples. Donor details come from another sample of the same person, matched by shared clones.

The rearrangement links TRBV6-5 to TRBJ1-2; D call uncertain. V shed 2 bases and J shed 1 base, with 5 bases lying between them. Germline V gene sequence: CDR1 MNHEY, CDR2 SVGAGI. CDR3 size: 13 residues. CDR3: CASSYGVNYGYTF. CDR3 in DNA: TGTGCCAGCAGTTACGGGGTTAACTATGGCTACACCTTC.

This clonotype showed up many times. This rearrangement joins TRBV30 to TRBJ1-1; 9 nucleotides agree with TRBD1. CDR3 length: 14 amino acids. The germline CDR1 and CDR2 sequences are GTSNPN and SVGIG (reference sequence). Germline trimming cut 3 bases from V and 3 bases from J; bases unmatched to any gene: 5. CDR3 bases: TGTGCCTGGAGGTGGGGACAGGGTCACACTGAAGCTTTCTTT. Its protein is CAWRWGQGHTEAFF. Full variable domain (rest looked up from reference TRBV30 and TRBJ1-1): SQTIHQWPATLVQPVGSPLSLECTVEGTSNPNLYWYRQAAGRGLQLLFYSVGIGQISSEVPQNLSASRPQDRQFILSSKKLLLSDSGFYLCAWRWGQGHTEAFFGQGTRLTVV.

The J gene is TRBJ2-2, the V gene TRBV29-1, with 9 nucleotides matching TRBD2. The CDR3 has 14 amino acids. J was trimmed by 8 bases and V by 0 bases; bases with no gene match: 4. Germline CDR1 reads SQVTM; CDR2 reads ANQGSEA. In DNA, the CDR3 is TGCAGCGTTGAAGATGGCAGCGGGAGGGGGGAGCTGTTTTTT. Translated, it gives CSVEDGSGRGELFF.

This chain links TRBV12-3 or TRBV12-4 with TRBJ2-3; 7 nucleotides match TRBD2. V shed 2 bases and J 1 base; nucleotides not matched to a gene: 3. The CDR3 runs 15 residues. The CDR3 region has the DNA TGTGCCAGCAGTTTAAACAGCGGGGGCACAGATACGCAGTATTTT. It encodes CASSLNSGGTDTQYF.

This clonotype was counted many times. CDR3 DNA: TGCGCCAGCAGCCAGATCCGCAAGCCCTACGAGCAGTACTTC. Its translation is CASSQIRKPYEQYF. The J gene is TRBJ2-7, the V gene TRBV4-1; no reliable D call. Germline CDR1 and CDR2: MGHRA and YSYEKL. CDR3 length: 14 residues. V lost 3 bases, J lost 2 bases, and 11 bases lay in between.

This clonotype appeared a few times. The genes are TRBV12-3 or TRBV12-4 and TRBJ2-5; possibly TRBD1 or TRBD2 for D (6 bases each). The length of the CDR3 is 15 residues. Trimming pared 2 bases from V and 6 bases from J, leaving 16 bases between. The CDR3, as DNA: TGTGCCAGCAGTTTATCGGGGGCCTGGCTGAAGACCCAGTACTTC. Its translation: CASSLSGAWLKTQYF.

This clonotype was seen a handful of times. The chain joins TRBV27 to TRBJ2-5, with D possibly being TRBD1 (5 bases). The V end lost 4 bases, the J end lost 5 bases, and 17 bases lay between the germline ends. The CDR3 loop spans 15 amino acids. Germline CDR1 is MNHEY and CDR2 is SMNVEV (reference sequence). DNA for the CDR3: TGTGCCAGCAGTTACACAGGAGACGATGGGGAGACCCAGTACTTC. As protein: CASSYTGDDGETQYF.

This clonotype was seen a handful of times. J is TRBJ2-5 and V is TRBV20-1; no reliable D call. V lost 2 bases to trimming and J lost 3 bases, with 22 bases between them. Germline CDR1 DFQATT, CDR2 SNEGSKA (reference sequence). CDR3 length: 17 residues. The DNA of the CDR3 is TGCAGTGCTAGATTAGGAAGGAGCCTAAGGCTAGAAGAGACCCAGTACTTC. This translates into CSARLGRSLRLEETQYF.

The V and J genes are TRBV20-1 and TRBJ1-2; 11 bases are a match to TRBD1. The junction had 16 bases not matched to a gene; V was cut back by 0 bases and J by 7 bases. CDR1 and CDR2 from the germline V gene are DFQATT and SNEGSKA (reference sequence). The CDR3 runs to 18 residues. This chain's CDR3 is CSARDLLQGTGGQGGYTF. In nucleotides, the CDR3 is TGCAGTGCTAGAGACTTATTACAAGGGACAGGGGGTCAGGGTGGCTACACCTTC.

This clonotype was found a few times. J is TRBJ1-5 and V is TRBV27; D is ambiguous. Trimming stripped 5 bases from V and 1 base from J, with 9 bases between. The CDR3 extends over 14 amino acids. Germline CDR1 and CDR2: MNHEY and SMNVEV (reference sequence). Here the CDR3 reads CASSPIRSNQPQHF. The CDR3 nucleotides read TGTGCCAGCAGTCCCATAAGGAGCAATCAGCCCCAGCATTTT.

This clonotype occurred a few times. The gene calls are TRBV14 and TRBJ2-1; D is ambiguous. CDR1 SGHDN and CDR2 FVKESK come from the germline V gene. The CDR3 has 13 amino acids. V was trimmed by 0 bases and J by 3 bases, leaving 3 bases between them. CDR3 nucleotides: TGTGCCAGCAGCCAAGAACTCTACAATGAGCAGTTCTTC. Translating it yields CASSQELYNEQFF.

This clonotype turned up a few times. This sequence joins TRBV7-8 and TRBJ1-1; no definite D call. The V end was cut by 8 bases, the J end by 3 bases, with 13 bases between. The CDR3 covers 13 residues. Germline V gene sequence: CDR1 SGHVS, CDR2 FQNEAQ. CDR3 sequence reads: CASYKGLDTEAFF. CDR3 nucleotide sequence: TGTGCCAGCTACAAGGGCCTGGACACTGAAGCTTTCTTT.

This clonotype was seen ten or more times. The chain carries TRBV7-2 and TRBJ1-2; 8 bases fit TRBD1. Trimming at V came to 4 bases and at J to 5 bases, leaving 6 bases not matched to a gene. This CDR3 region has 14 residues. CDR1 SGHTA and CDR2 FQGNSA come from the germline V gene. The CDR3 region has the DNA TGTGCCAGCAGCTCGAAAAGGACAGGGTATGGCTACACCTTC. It yields the protein CASSSKRTGYGYTF.

The chain employs TRBV7-3 and TRBJ2-5, with D perhaps assigned TRBD1 or TRBD2 (5 bases each). The germline V gene encodes CDR1 SGHTA and CDR2 FQGTGA. Trimming shortened V by 5 bases and J by 5 bases, and 15 bases separated the two germline ends. This CDR3 contains 14 residues. CDR3 amino acids: CASSQGPGTETQYF. The CDR3, as DNA: TGTGCCAGCAGCCAAGGTCCAGGGACGGAGACCCAGTACTTC.

This clonotype was observed many times. This chain links TRBV10-3 with TRBJ1-4, with TRBD1 identical over 7 bases. CDR1 is ENHRY, CDR2 SYGVKD, per germline. V dropped 6 bases and J dropped 5; count of bases not matched to a gene: 0. This CDR3 is built from 12 residues. Written as DNA, the CDR3 is TGTGCCATCAGGGACAGGAATGAAAAACTGTTTTTT. It encodes CAIRDRNEKLFF.

The chain joins TRBV20-1 to TRBJ1-2; 8 bases map to TRBD1. Germline CDR1 and CDR2: DFQATT and SNEGSKA (reference sequence). There are 13 residues in the CDR3. With V trimmed by 0 bases and J by 9 bases, 6 bases remained unmatched. The DNA of the CDR3 is TGCAGTGCTAGAGATCAGGGGGCGGCTAGCTACACCTTC. This translates into CSARDQGAASYTF.

This clonotype has only a few counts. This sequence joins TRBV29-1 and TRBJ2-4, with 7 bases fitting TRBD2. The CDR3 contains 13 residues. Germline CDR1 reads SQVTM; CDR2 reads ANQGSEA. V lost 6 bases, J lost 2 bases, and 4 bases stayed unmatched. CDR3 nucleotide sequence: TGCAGCGTCGCGGGGGTCCCCAAAAACATTCAGTACTTC. Translated: CSVAGVPKNIQYF.

V usage is TRBV12-3 or TRBV12-4 and J usage is TRBJ2-3; the D is unclear. V lost 6 bases and J 2 bases, leaving 3 bases between the germline ends. The CDR3 spans 11 residues. The CDR3 reads CASRDTDTQYF. CDR3 coding DNA: TGTGCCAGCAGGGACACAGATACGCAGTATTTT.

Notes on this clonotype: It may be a read error: a sequence one base away is much more abundant. V gene TRBV6-2 or TRBV6-3 combines with J gene TRBJ2-7; 7 bases align to TRBD2. The trim removed 0 bases at V and 2 bases at J, leaving 10 bases unmatched. Germline lookup yields CDR1 MNHEY and CDR2 SVGEGT. This CDR3 contains 17 residues. This CDR3 reads CASSYSTRGGDPYEQYF. DNA for the CDR3: TGTGCCAGCAGTTACTCGACGCGGGGAGGGGACCCCTACGAGCAGTACTTC.

The chain couples TRBV20-1 to TRBJ2-7; the D gene is possibly TRBD1 (5 bases). V was cut by 0 bases and J by 5 bases, with 14 bases left in between. The germline gives CDR1 DFQATT, CDR2 SNEGSKA (reference sequence). The CDR3 runs 14 residues. This CDR3 is CSARETGRANEQYF. In DNA, the CDR3 is TGCAGTGCTAGAGAAACGGGCAGGGCCAACGAGCAGTACTTC.

This clonotype appeared a few times. J is TRBJ2-2 and V is TRBV5-1, with a possible D match to TRBD1 (6 bases). The germline V gene has CDR1 SGHRS and CDR2 YFSETQ. V lost 4 bases and J lost 3, with 19 bases in between. CDR3 length equals 17 residues. The CDR3 coding sequence is TGCGCCAGCAGCCCGGACCGGACAGATAGGGACACCGGGGAGCTGTTTTTT. Its protein product is CASSPDRTDRDTGELFF.

The table lists this clonotype with many counts. The rearrangement uses TRBV7-2 and TRBJ1-1; 7 nucleotides match TRBD1. V lost 5 bases and J lost 3; bases outside the gene matches: 3. CDR1 and CDR2 (germline): SGHTA, FQGNSA. This CDR3 spans 13 amino acids. CDR3 residues: CASSRTGDTEAFF. The CDR3 DNA reads TGTGCCAGCAGCCGAACAGGGGACACTGAAGCTTTCTTT.

This clonotype was detected only a few times. The gene calls are TRBV6-5 and TRBJ2-1; D gene ambiguous. The CDR3 extends over 12 amino acids. Germline V gene sequence: CDR1 MNHEY, CDR2 SVGAGI. V was cut by 2 bases and J by 9 bases, with 8 bases left in between. CDR3 nucleotide sequence: TGTGCCAGCAGTTACGTAGGCGGTGAGCAGTTCTTC. Translating it yields CASSYVGGEQFF.

This clonotype was detected many times. The chain joins TRBV6-2 or TRBV6-3 to TRBJ1-1; D not certain. This CDR3 is built from 14 residues. Germline loops: CDR1 MNHEY, CDR2 SVGEGT. V was shortened by 3 bases and J by 5 bases, with 13 bases between the two germline ends. CDR3 in amino acids: CASSYVSGRTEAFF. In DNA form, the CDR3 reads TGTGCCAGCAGTTATGTCTCGGGGAGAACTGAAGCTTTCTTT.

This clonotype was picked up a small number of times. The V gene is TRBV7-2, the J gene TRBJ2-4, with 13 positions matching TRBD2. Per germline, CDR1 SGHTA and CDR2 FQGNSA. Germline trimming cut 5 bases from V and 3 bases from J; bases unmatched to any gene: 4. The CDR3 covers 16 residues. CDR3: CASSRTSGGGKNIQYF. Here the CDR3 DNA reads TGTGCCAGCAGCCGGACTAGCGGGGGAGGCAAAAACATTCAGTACTTC.

Only a few counts were recorded for this clonotype. This chain links TRBV6-5 with TRBJ2-7, with TRBD1 matching over 7 bases. The CDR3 length is 13 residues. Germline values: CDR1 MNHEY, CDR2 SVGAGI. J lost 6 bases, V lost 0 bases, and 2 bases had no gene match. The DNA of the CDR3 is TGTGCCAGCAGTTACTCAGGGGGCGGCGAGCAGTACTTC. Translating it yields CASSYSGGGEQYF.

This clonotype came up a few times. The chain carries TRBV6-5 and TRBJ2-7; a weak D match, TRBD2 (6 bases). V lost 0 bases, J lost 6 bases, and 15 bases lay in between. The CDR3 is 15 amino acids. Germline V gene data show CDR1 as MNHEY and CDR2 as SVGAGI. The CDR3, as DNA: TGTGCCAGCAGTTACTCGATAAAACAGGAGGGCGAGCAGTACTTC. Translation: CASSYSIKQEGEQYF.

This clonotype has a count of ten or more. V is TRBV9 and J is TRBJ1-2; D not resolved. The CDR3 spans 13 residues. Germline lookup yields CDR1 SGDLS and CDR2 YYNGEE. The ends were cut back, 3 bases at V and 4 bases at J, with 10 bases in the middle. CDR3 amino acids: CASSDRIGYGYTF. The CDR3 DNA follows: TGTGCCAGCAGCGATCGTATCGGCTATGGCTACACCTTC.

This clonotype has more than one count but fewer than ten. DNA of the CDR3: TGTGCCAGCAGCAAAGGCCGGACAGTCTCCTACAATGAGCAGTTCTTC. Protein product: CASSKGRTVSYNEQFF. This chain uses TRBV21-1 with TRBJ2-1; no check of the table's D call, TRBD1, against the DNA was made. TRBV21-1 is given as a pseudogene. This CDR3 has 16 amino acids.